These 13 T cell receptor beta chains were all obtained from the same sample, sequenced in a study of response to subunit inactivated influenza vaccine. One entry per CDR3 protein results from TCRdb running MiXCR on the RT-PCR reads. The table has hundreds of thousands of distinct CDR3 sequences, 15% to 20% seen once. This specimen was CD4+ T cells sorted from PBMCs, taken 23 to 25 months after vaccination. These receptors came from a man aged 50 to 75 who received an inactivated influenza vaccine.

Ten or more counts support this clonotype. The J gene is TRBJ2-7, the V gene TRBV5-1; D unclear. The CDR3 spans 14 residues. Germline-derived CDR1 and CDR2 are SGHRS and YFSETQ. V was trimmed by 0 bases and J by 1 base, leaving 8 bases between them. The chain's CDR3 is CASSLDPESYEQYF. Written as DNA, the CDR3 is TGCGCCAGCAGCTTGGACCCCGAATCCTACGAGCAGTACTTC.

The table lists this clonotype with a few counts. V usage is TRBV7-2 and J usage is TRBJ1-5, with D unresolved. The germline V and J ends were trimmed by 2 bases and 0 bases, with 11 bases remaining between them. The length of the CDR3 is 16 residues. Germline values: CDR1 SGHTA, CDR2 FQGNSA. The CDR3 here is CASSLYVGISNQPQHF. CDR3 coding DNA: TGTGCCAGCAGCTTATACGTCGGGATTAGCAATCAGCCCCAGCATTTT.

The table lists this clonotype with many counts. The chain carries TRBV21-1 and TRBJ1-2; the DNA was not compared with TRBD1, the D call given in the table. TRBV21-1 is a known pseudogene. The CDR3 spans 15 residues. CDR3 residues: CASSQKRRGLYGYTF. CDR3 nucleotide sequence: TGTGCCAGCAGCCAAAAGCGCAGGGGGCTTTATGGCTACACCTTC.

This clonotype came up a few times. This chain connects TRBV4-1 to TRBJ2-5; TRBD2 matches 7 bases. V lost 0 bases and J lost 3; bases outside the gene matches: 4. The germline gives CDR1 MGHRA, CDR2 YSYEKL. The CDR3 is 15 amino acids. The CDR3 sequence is CASSQDHSGKETQYF. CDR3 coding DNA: TGCGCCAGCAGCCAAGATCACAGCGGGAAAGAGACCCAGTACTTC.

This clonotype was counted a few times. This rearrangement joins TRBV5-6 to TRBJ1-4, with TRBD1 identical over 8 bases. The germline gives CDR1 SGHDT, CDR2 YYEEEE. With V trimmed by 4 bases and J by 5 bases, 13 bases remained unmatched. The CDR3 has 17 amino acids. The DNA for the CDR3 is TGTGCCAGCAGCCTATTTTATGGACAGGGCGAAAATGAAAAACTGTTTTTT. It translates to CASSLFYGQGENEKLFF.

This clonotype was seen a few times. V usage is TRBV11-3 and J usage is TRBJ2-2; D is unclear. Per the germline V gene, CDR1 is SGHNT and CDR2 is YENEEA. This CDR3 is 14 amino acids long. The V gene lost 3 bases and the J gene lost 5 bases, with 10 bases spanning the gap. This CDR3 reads CASSFGPSTGELFF. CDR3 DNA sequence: TGTGCCAGCAGCTTCGGTCCATCTACCGGGGAGCTGTTTTTT.

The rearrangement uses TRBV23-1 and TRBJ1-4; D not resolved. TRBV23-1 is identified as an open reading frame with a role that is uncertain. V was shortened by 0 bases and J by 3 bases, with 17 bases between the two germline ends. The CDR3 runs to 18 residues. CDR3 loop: CASSQSGPWFESNEKLFF. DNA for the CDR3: TGCGCCAGCAGTCAATCAGGACCCTGGTTCGAATCTAATGAAAAACTGTTTTTT.

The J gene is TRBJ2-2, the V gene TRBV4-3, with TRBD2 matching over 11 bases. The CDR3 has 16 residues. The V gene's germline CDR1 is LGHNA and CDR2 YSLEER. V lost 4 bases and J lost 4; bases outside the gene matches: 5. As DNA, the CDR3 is TGCGCCAGCAGCCCCGTAGCGGGAGGGGTCACCGGGGAGCTGTTTTTT. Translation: CASSPVAGGVTGELFF.

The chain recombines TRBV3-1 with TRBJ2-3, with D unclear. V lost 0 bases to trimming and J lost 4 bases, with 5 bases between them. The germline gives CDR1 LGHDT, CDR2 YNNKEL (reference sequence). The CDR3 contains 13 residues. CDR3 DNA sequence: TGTGCCAGCAGCCAAGAAGGCCCAGATACGCAGTATTTT. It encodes CASSQEGPDTQYF.

DNA for the CDR3: TGTGCCACTAAGCGGGAGGGCCTGTACGAGCAGTACTTC. Protein sequence: CATKREGLYEQYF. J is TRBJ2-7 and V is TRBV6-1, with 10 bases aligning to TRBD2. The CDR3 has 13 residues. Trimming at V came to 10 bases and at J to 4 bases, leaving 7 bases not matched to a gene. Looked up from germline, CDR1 is MNHNS and CDR2 is SASEGT.

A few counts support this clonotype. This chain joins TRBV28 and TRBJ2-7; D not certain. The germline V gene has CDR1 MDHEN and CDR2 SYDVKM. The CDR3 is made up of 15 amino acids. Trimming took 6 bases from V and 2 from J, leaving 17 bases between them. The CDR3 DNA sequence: TGTGCCAGCAGGCCTTCGGGTTTTATTGCCTACGAGCAGTACTTC. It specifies CASRPSGFIAYEQYF.

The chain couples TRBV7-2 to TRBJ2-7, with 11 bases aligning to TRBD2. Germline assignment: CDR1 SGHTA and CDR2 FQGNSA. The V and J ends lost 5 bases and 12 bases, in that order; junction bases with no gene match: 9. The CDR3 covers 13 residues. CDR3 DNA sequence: TGTGCCAGCAGCCTTTGGACTAGCGGGCCTTTGTACTTC. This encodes CASSLWTSGPLYF.

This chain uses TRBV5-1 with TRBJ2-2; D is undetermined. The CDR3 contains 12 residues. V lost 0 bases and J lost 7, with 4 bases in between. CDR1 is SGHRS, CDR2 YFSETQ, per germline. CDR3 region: CASSLDHGELFF. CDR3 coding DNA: TGCGCCAGCAGCTTGGATCACGGGGAGCTGTTTTTT.